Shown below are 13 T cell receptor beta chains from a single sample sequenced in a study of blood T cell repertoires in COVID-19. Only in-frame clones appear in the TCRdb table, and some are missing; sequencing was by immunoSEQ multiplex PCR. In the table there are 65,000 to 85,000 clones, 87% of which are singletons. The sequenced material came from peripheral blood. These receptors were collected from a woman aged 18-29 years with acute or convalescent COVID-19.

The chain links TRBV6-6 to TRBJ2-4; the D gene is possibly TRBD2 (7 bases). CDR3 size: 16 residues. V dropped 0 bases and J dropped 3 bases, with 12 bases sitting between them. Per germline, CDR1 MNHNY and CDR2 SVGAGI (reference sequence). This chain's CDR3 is CASSYSGGLLKNIQYF. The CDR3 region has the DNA TGTGCCAGCAGTTACTCGGGGGGGCTTCTCAAAAACATTCAGTACTTC.

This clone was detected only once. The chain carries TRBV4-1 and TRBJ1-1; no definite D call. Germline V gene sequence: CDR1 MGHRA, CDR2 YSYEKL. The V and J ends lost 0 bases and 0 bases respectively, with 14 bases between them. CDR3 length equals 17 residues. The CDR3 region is CASSQDGRGLMNTEAFF. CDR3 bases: TGCGCCAGCAGCCAAGATGGCCGAGGCCTAATGAACACTGAAGCTTTCTTT.

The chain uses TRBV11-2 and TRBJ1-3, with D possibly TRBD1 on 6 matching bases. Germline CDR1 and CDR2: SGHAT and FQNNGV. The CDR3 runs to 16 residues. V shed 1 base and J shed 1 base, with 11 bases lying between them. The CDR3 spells CASSLGAGTSGNTIYF. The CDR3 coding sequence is TGTGCCAGCAGCTTAGGGGCCGGGACATCTGGAAACACCATATATTTT. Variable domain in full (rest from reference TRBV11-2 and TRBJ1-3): EAGVAQSPRYKIIEKRQSVAFWCNPISGHATLYWYQQILGQGPKLLIQFQNNGVVDDSQLPKDRFSAERLKGVDSTLKIQPAKLEDSAVYLCASSLGAGTSGNTIYFGEGSWLTVV.

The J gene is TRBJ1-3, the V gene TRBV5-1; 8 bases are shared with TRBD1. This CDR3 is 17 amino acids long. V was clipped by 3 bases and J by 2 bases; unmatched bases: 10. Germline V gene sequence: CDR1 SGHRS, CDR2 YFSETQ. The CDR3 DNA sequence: TGCGCCAGCAGCTCCGGACAGGGTGAATCGGCTGGAAACACCATATATTTT. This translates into CASSSGQGESAGNTIYF. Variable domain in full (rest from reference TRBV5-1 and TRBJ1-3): KAGVTQTPRYLIKTRGQQVTLSCSPISGHRSVSWYQQTPGQGLQFLFEYFSETQRNKGNFPGRFSGRQFSNSRSEMNVSTLELGDSALYLCASSSGQGESAGNTIYFGEGSWLTVV.

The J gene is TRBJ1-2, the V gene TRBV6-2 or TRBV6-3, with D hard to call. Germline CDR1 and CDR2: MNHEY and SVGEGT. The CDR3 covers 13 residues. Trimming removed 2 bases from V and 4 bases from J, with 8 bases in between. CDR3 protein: CASSYSESYGYTF. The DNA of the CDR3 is TGTGCCAGCAGTTACAGCGAATCCTATGGCTACACCTTC.

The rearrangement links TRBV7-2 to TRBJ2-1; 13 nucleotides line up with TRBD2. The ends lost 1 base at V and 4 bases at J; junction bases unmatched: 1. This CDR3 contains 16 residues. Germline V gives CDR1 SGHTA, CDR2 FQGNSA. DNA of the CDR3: TGTGCCAGCAGCTTAGAGGGACTAGCGGGGTACAATGAGCAGTTCTTC. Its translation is CASSLEGLAGYNEQFF.

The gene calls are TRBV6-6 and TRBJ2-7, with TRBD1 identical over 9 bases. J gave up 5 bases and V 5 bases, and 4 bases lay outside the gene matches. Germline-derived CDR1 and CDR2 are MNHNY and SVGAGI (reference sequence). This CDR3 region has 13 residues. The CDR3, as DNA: TGTGCCAGCAGTAGGGGACAGGGAAACGAGCAGTACTTC. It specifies CASSRGQGNEQYF.

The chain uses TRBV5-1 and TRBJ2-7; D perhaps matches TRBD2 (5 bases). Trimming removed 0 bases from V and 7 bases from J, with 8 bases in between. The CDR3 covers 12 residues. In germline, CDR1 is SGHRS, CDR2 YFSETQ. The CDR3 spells CASSLEWEEQYF. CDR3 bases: TGCGCCAGCAGCTTGGAATGGGAGGAGCAGTACTTC.

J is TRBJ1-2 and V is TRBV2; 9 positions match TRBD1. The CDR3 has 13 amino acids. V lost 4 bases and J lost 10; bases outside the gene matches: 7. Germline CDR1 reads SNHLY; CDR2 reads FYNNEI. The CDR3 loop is CASSGTGVWDYTF. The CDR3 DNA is TGTGCCAGCAGTGGGACAGGGGTATGGGACTACACCTTC.

The CDR3 sequence: CASRHLGAEQYF. CDR3 bases: TGTGCCAGCAGGCATTTGGGCGCCGAGCAGTACTTC. This chain joins TRBV6-5 and TRBJ2-7; D is undetermined. Germline V CDR1 and CDR2: MNHEY, SVGAGI. This CDR3 spans 12 amino acids. V lost 6 bases, J lost 6 bases, and 12 bases lay in between.

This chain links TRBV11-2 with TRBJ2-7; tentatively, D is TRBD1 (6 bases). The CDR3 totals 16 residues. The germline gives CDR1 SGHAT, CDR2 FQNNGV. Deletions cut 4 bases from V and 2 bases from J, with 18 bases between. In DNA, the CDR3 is TGTGCCAGCAGCTCAATCCGGGACACCCAGGCCTACGAGCAGTACTTC. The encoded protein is CASSSIRDTQAYEQYF.

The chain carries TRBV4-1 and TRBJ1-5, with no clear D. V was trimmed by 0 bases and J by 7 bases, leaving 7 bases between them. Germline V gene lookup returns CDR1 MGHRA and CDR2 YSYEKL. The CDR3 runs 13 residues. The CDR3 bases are TGCGCCAGCAGCCAAGATCTATGGCAGCCCCAGCATTTT. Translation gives CASSQDLWQPQHF.

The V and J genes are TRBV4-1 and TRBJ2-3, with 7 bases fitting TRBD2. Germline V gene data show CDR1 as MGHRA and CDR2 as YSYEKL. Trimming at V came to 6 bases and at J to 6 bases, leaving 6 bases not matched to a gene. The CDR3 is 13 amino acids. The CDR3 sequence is CASRLALGDTQYF. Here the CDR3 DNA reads TGCGCCAGCAGACTAGCGTTGGGCGATACGCAGTATTTT.